The rows below give T cell receptor beta chains drawn from one sample of a study of long-term antiretroviral therapy in people with HIV. TCRdb's copy holds only in-frame clones and misses some; the assay was immunoSEQ multiplex PCR. The sample lists more than 20,000 clones, 81% occurring once. The sample here was unsorted PBMCs, taken at the start of antiretroviral therapy, before treatment. All receptors derive from a woman under 30 with HIV. Both conserved end residues are part of each CDR3. Fields, in order: CDR3 length, V gene, J gene, clone size, D gene, CDR3 protein, CDR3 DNA. A D gene is named only where the DNA matches it firmly. Size values are once, few and many counts, or a class for expanded clones, and some rows have none.

13	TRBV6-5	TRBJ2-2	once	.	CASGDWGFGELFF	TGTGCCAGCGGTGATTGGGGCTTCGGGGAGCTGTTTTTT
15	TRBV4-3	TRBJ1-1	.	.	CASSQGRGANTEAFF	TGCGCCAGCAGCCAGGGCCGTGGGGCGAACACTGAAGCTTTCTTT
15	TRBV27	TRBJ1-4	.	.	CASRSWEGGGEKLFF	TGTGCCAGCAGGTCATGGGAGGGTGGGGGTGAAAAACTGTTTTTT
15	TRBV4-3	TRBJ1-2	.	.	CASSQEKTEDIGYTF	TGCGCCAGCAGCCAAGAAAAAACTGAAGACATTGGCTACACCTTC
16	TRBV25-1	TRBJ1-3	.	.	CASSESGTRTGNTIYF	TGTGCCAGCAGTGAGTCAGGGACCAGAACTGGAAACACCATATATTTT
12	TRBV5-4	TRBJ1-2	large	.	CASSLGGNGYTF	TGTGCCAGCAGCTTGGGGGGGAATGGCTACACCTTC
15	TRBV4-2	TRBJ1-1	few	TRBD1	CASSQPGQGNTEAFF	TGTGCCAGCAGCCAGCCCGGACAGGGGAACACTGAAGCTTTCTTT
16	TRBV4-2	TRBJ2-3	.	TRBD1	CASSQGQGVGTDTQYF	TGTGCCAGCAGCCAAGGACAGGGAGTTGGCACAGATACGCAGTATTTT
13	TRBV7-9	TRBJ2-7	.	.	CASSGVDTYEQYF	TGTGCCAGCAGCGGGGTGGACACCTACGAGCAGTACTTC
14	TRBV2	TRBJ1-2	.	.	CASSNPTQRYGYTF	TGTGCCAGCAGCAACCCGACCCAACGGTATGGCTACACCTTC
15	TRBV7-9	TRBJ1-3	.	.	CASSSPPGTENTIYF	TGTGCCAGCAGCTCCCCCCCAGGGACGGAAAACACCATATATTTT
15	TRBV25-1	TRBJ2-1	.	TRBD2	CASAQLAGGPNEQFF	TGTGCCAGCGCCCAACTAGCGGGAGGCCCCAATGAGCAGTTCTTC
15	TRBV7-2	TRBJ1-4	.	.	CASSLDGGGNEKLFF	TGTGCCAGCAGCTTAGACGGGGGCGGAAATGAAAAACTGTTTTTT
15	TRBV11-2	TRBJ2-7	.	.	CASSLVGIGGYEQYF	TGTGCCAGCAGCTTAGTAGGTATTGGGGGCTACGAGCAGTACTTC
16	TRBV7-2	TRBJ2-3	.	.	CASSLGGGQGTDTQYF	TGTGCCAGCAGCCTAGGGGGGGGCCAGGGCACAGATACGCAGTATTTT
11	TRBV7-2	TRBJ1-1	.	.	CASGLNTEAFF	TGTGCCAGTGGTCTGAACACTGAAGCTTTCTTT
11	TRBV29-1	TRBJ2-7	.	.	CSVVGTSEQYF	TGCAGCGTTGTCGGGACGTCCGAGCAGTACTTC
14	TRBV9	TRBJ2-3	few	TRBD2	CASSASGRTDTQYF	TGTGCCAGCAGCGCTAGCGGGAGGACAGATACGCAGTATTTT
16	TRBV9	TRBJ2-1	.	.	CASTESGTVSYNEQFF	TGTGCCAGCACCGAGAGCGGGACAGTTTCCTACAATGAGCAGTTCTTC
13	TRBV6-5	TRBJ1-1	few	.	CASSISGNTEAFF	TGTGCCAGCAGCATATCAGGGAACACTGAAGCTTTCTTT
13	TRBV7-2	TRBJ2-7	.	.	CASSWTTSYEQYF	TGTGCCAGCAGCTGGACTACTTCCTACGAGCAGTACTTC
14	TRBV6-1	TRBJ1-5	.	.	CASSSLTVGQPQHF	TGTGCCAGCAGTTCCCTAACGGTCGGTCAGCCCCAGCATTTT
19	TRBV28	TRBJ2-2	.	.	CASSLGSMAGLGNTGELFF	TGTGCCAGCAGTTTAGGTTCCATGGCGGGACTCGGGAACACCGGGGAGCTGTTTTTT